These 12 T cell receptor beta chains originate from one sample sequenced in a study of blood T cell repertoires in COVID-19. Produced via immunoSEQ multiplex PCR; TCRdb's table is partial and in-frame only. Of roughly 500,000 clones in the sample, approximately 85% are singletons; the top ten hold approximately 2.9%. Sequenced: peripheral blood. The receptor set was obtained from a human donor in a cohort sampled during active COVID-19.

This clone was picked up a small number of times. The chain has TRBV5-1 and TRBJ1-4; 9 positions agree with TRBD1. The germline V gene encodes CDR1 SGHRS and CDR2 YFSETQ. The junction had 6 bases not matched to a gene; V was cut back by 5 bases and J by 7 bases. The CDR3 runs 14 residues. This CDR3 reads CASSSGQGVEKLFF. The DNA for the CDR3 is TGCGCCAGCAGTTCGGGACAGGGCGTTGAAAAACTGTTTTTT.

The V gene is TRBV24-1, the J gene TRBJ2-3, with 11 bases matching TRBD2. Per germline, CDR1 KGHDR and CDR2 SFDVKD. This CDR3 is built from 19 residues. Unmatched junction bases numbered 13, after V lost 2 bases and J lost 4 bases. The CDR3 protein is CATSDSPPFPSGRPDTQYF. Written as DNA, the CDR3 is TGTGCCACCAGTGATTCTCCCCCCTTTCCTAGCGGGAGGCCAGATACGCAGTATTTT.

The genes are TRBV28 and TRBJ1-2, with 7 nucleotides matching TRBD1. Germline CDR1 is MDHEN and CDR2 is SYDVKM. The CDR3 consists of 13 residues. The V segment lost 7 bases and the J segment 4 bases; nucleotides outside the gene matches: 6. The CDR3 nucleotides read TGTGCCAGCAACATAGGGACAGCCTATGGCTACACCTTC. Translation gives CASNIGTAYGYTF.

The rearrangement links TRBV30 to TRBJ1-1; D is uncertain. Deletions cut 3 bases from V and 5 bases from J, with 7 bases between. The CDR3 extends over 11 amino acids. CDR1 and CDR2 (germline): GTSNPN, SVGIG (reference sequence). The CDR3 DNA follows: TGTGCCTGGAGGCGGTTAACTGAAGCTTTCTTT. Protein sequence: CAWRRLTEAFF.

The table lists this clone with a count of one. This chain uses TRBV6-6 with TRBJ1-5, with 10 bases fitting TRBD1. The CDR3 consists of 15 residues. The junction had 3 bases not matched to a gene; V was cut back by 5 bases and J by 2 bases. CDR1 MNHNY and CDR2 SVGAGI come from the germline V gene (reference sequence). CDR3 loop: CASSRDRGGNQPQHF. The DNA for the CDR3 is TGTGCCAGCAGTCGGGACAGGGGAGGCAATCAGCCCCAGCATTTT.

This clone was observed a few times. The chain employs TRBV7-2 and TRBJ2-5; TRBD2 is a possible D gene (6 bases). V was shortened by 1 base and J by 1 base, with 10 bases between the two germline ends. Germline V gives CDR1 SGHTA, CDR2 FQGNSA. This CDR3 has 15 amino acids. Written as DNA, the CDR3 is TGTGCCAGCAGCTTAGTTGCGGGGTTCCAAGAGACCCAGTACTTC. Encoded protein: CASSLVAGFQETQYF.

The V and J genes are TRBV7-2 and TRBJ2-7; D not certain. The CDR3 is 14 amino acids. Germline V gene sequence: CDR1 SGHTA, CDR2 FQGNSA. Trimming stripped 1 base from V and 2 bases from J, with 9 bases between. Here the CDR3 DNA reads TGTGCCAGCAGCTTAGGCCAGACTCCCTACGAGCAGTACTTC. It translates to CASSLGQTPYEQYF.

The chain has TRBV6-6 and TRBJ2-7, with a weak D call TRBD1 (6 bases). Per germline, CDR1 MNHNY and CDR2 SVGAGI (reference sequence). The CDR3 totals 13 residues. Trimming removed 6 bases from V and 9 bases from J, with 18 bases in between. CDR3 amino acids: CASRGQTDFGQYF. Written as DNA, the CDR3 is TGTGCCAGCAGAGGACAGACGGATTTCGGGCAGTACTTC.

The chain joins TRBV19 to TRBJ1-5; TRBD1 matches at 7 bases. With V trimmed by 1 base and J by 5 bases, 5 bases remained unmatched. The CDR3 is 15 amino acids. CDR1 is LNHDA, CDR2 SQIVND, per germline (reference sequence). The CDR3 sequence is CASSIARGDYQPQHF. The CDR3 DNA is TGTGCCAGTAGTATAGCCAGGGGGGACTATCAGCCCCAGCATTTT.

The rearrangement uses TRBV5-6 and TRBJ1-4, with TRBD1 identical over 9 bases. The length of the CDR3 is 15 residues. CDR1 is SGHDT, CDR2 YYEEEE, per germline. The junction had 3 bases not matched to a gene; V was cut back by 1 base and J by 5 bases. CDR3 in amino acids: CASSLRQGGNEKLFF. Written as DNA, the CDR3 is TGTGCCAGCAGCTTGCGACAGGGGGGGAATGAAAAACTGTTTTTT.

The sample holds a few counts of this clone. The rearrangement uses TRBV5-1 and TRBJ2-7, with D unresolved. V lost 5 bases and J 0 bases, leaving 9 bases between the germline ends. This CDR3 spans 13 amino acids. CDR1 is SGHRS, CDR2 YFSETQ, per germline. CDR3 nucleotide sequence: TGCGCCAGCAGACCCGGCGGCTCCTACGAGCAGTACTTC. Translation: CASRPGGSYEQYF.

V and J are TRBV3-1 (or the pseudogene TRBV3-2) and TRBJ2-1; 10 positions match TRBD2. Germline V gene sequence: CDR1 LGHDT, CDR2 YNNKEL (reference sequence). V gave up 4 bases and J gave up 6 bases; unmatched junction bases: 9. The CDR3 contains 16 residues. The CDR3 protein is CASSLRTSGVRNEQFF. For the CDR3, the DNA is TGTGCCAGCAGCCTCCGGACTAGCGGTGTCCGCAATGAGCAGTTCTTC.